This T cell receptor beta chain was profiled in a study of T cell responses to AZD1222 COVID-19 vaccine. Findings and limits, study-wide: The donor group comprised mostly white British people and more females; the analysis possibly underestimated clonal diversity.

Assay used: immunoSEQ multiplex PCR; TCRdb lists only in-frame clones, some missing. The profile shows roughly 150,000 clones, 92% of them singletons. With regard to this clone: Its cognate antigen is unknown.

Sample: peripheral blood, taken 28 days after the second AZD1222 dose. The receptor's source is an adult who received the AZD1222 COVID-19 vaccine.

The CDR3: CASSYIGGRGLPSNYGYTF. CDR3 nucleotide sequence: TGTGCCAGCAGTTACATTGGGGGCAGGGGGCTCCCATCTAACTATGGCTACACCTTC. The rearrangement joins TRBV6-2 or TRBV6-3 to TRBJ1-2; 8 bases match TRBD1. The germline V gene has CDR1 MNHEY and CDR2 SVGEGT. CDR3 size: 19 residues. The V segment lost 2 bases and the J segment 0 bases; nucleotides outside the gene matches: 14.